This TCR beta chain was sequenced in a study of cytomegalovirus exposure and HLA in healthy donors. Study as a whole: Membership in the Caucasian-associated ancestry cluster was found for about four fifths of almost 400 genotyped donors.

60 Vbeta and 13 Jbeta primers were used in PCR. The assay was immunoSEQ multiplex PCR, and TCRdb's table has in-frame clones only and misses some. The sample carries 100,000 to 150,000 clones, 80% recorded once. Comments on this clone: Its antigen is currently unknown.

V shed 2 bases and J shed 1 base, with 10 bases lying between them. The CDR3 spans 14 residues. Germline V gives CDR1 SGHRS, CDR2 YFSETQ. Study findings and constraints: Highly shared sequence variants in one cluster were likely a sequencing artifact.

This receptor was obtained from a female donor in good health and CMV-seronegative. Input material: PBMCs. The chain is built from TRBV5-1 and TRBJ2-7; a weak D match, TRBD1 (6 bases). CDR3 bases: TGCGCCAGCAGCTTAATCACAGGGTCCTACGAGCAGTACTTC. This codes for CASSLITGSYEQYF.